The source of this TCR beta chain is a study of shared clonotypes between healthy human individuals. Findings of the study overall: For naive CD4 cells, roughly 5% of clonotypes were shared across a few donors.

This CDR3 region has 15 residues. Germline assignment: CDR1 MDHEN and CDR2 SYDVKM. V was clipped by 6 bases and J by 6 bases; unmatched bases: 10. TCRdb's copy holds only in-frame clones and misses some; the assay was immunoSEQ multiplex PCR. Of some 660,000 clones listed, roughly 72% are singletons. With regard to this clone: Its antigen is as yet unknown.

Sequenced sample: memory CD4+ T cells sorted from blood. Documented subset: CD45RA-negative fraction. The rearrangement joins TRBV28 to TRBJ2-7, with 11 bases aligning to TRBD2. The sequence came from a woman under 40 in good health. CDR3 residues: CASSTLTSGIVEQYF. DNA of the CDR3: TGTGCCAGCAGCACCCTGACTAGCGGGATCGTCGAGCAGTACTTC.